This record looks at one T cell receptor (beta chain) sequence and its context. The antigen remains undetermined. This record comes from a study of T cell responses to AZD1222 COVID-19 vaccine. Study outcomes and limitations: Targeting of unmutated variant regions was reportedly seen in nearly half of spike-specific TCRs. Just a handful of AZD1222 recipients tested seropositive at baseline. Among the donors, most were white British and more were female, and clonal diversity was possibly underestimated.

Measured with immunoSEQ multiplex PCR; TCRdb has only the in-frame clones, and not every one. The sample lists 95,000 to 100,000 clones, more than 70% seen once, with about 17% in the top ten. The sequence was collected from an adult who received the AZD1222 COVID-19 vaccine. This material consisted of peripheral blood, taken 28 days after the second AZD1222 dose.

In nucleotides, the CDR3 is TGTGCCAGCAGCCATAGGCGGGCCGTCGGGGAAAAACTGTTTTTT. Translated: CASSHRRAVGEKLFF. The V and J genes are TRBV7-2 and TRBJ1-4, with unresolved D. Trimming removed 5 bases at V and 8 bases at J, with 18 bases between. From germline, CDR1 is SGHTA and CDR2 FQGNSA. The CDR3 runs 15 residues.